A single sample is the source of the 18 T cell receptor beta chains below, sequenced in a study of T-cell memory formation after mild COVID-19. TCRdb reanalysed the 5' RACE reads using MiXCR and keeps one entry per CDR3 protein. This sample carries under 250,000 distinct CDR3 sequences, approximately 30% of them seen once, and the ten largest clones take about 10%. The sequenced sample consisted of PBMCs or a T cell subset sorted from them (not recorded which). The receptors were sampled from an adult woman who had mild COVID-19 (a few samples of this study predate the infection). Cell type and time point are not known.

This clonotype has just a few counts. The chain uses TRBV6-5 and TRBJ2-7; no clear D. Germline V gene sequence: CDR1 MNHEY, CDR2 SVGAGI. The CDR3 covers 15 residues. Trimming stripped 0 bases from V and 6 bases from J, with 15 bases between. CDR3 region: CASSYSLGFPGEQYF. CDR3 bases: TGTGCCAGCAGTTACTCGTTGGGCTTCCCGGGCGAGCAGTACTTC.

The CDR3, as DNA: TGTGCCAGCAGCTTGGCCCGGACAGGGGAAACCCAGTACTTC. Translating gives CASSLARTGETQYF. The chain carries TRBV5-6 and TRBJ2-5, with 9 bases fitting TRBD1. Germline CDR1 is SGHDT and CDR2 is YYEEEE. The CDR3 extends over 14 amino acids. V shed 0 bases, J shed 8 bases, and the junction held 5 bases outside the gene matches.

This clonotype was detected only a few times. The chain carries TRBV29-1 and TRBJ1-1; 8 nucleotides line up with TRBD1. J was trimmed by 6 bases and V by 6 bases; bases with no gene match: 6. The CDR3 sequence is 12 residues long. Germline CDR1 and CDR2: SQVTM and ANQGSEA. The CDR3 nucleotides are TGCAGCGTGAGAACAGGGGGTGCTGAAGCTTTCTTT. As protein: CSVRTGGAEAFF.

The chain couples TRBV2 to TRBJ2-7, with D perhaps matching TRBD1 (6 bases). The germline V gene has CDR1 SNHLY and CDR2 FYNNEI. The CDR3 totals 14 residues. V shed 4 bases and J shed 3 bases, with 13 bases lying between them. The CDR3 DNA sequence: TGTGCCAGCAGTGTCGGGACAATAGGCTACGAGCAGTACTTC. Encoded protein: CASSVGTIGYEQYF.

The gene calls are TRBV5-4 and TRBJ2-7, with 8 bases that match TRBD2. From germline, CDR1 is SGHNT and CDR2 YYREEE (reference sequence). V trimming: 4 bases; J trimming: 6 bases; junction bases outside the gene matches: 9. CDR3 length equals 14 residues. The CDR3 region is CASSKSGSGFEQYF. CDR3 DNA sequence: TGTGCCAGCAGCAAGAGCGGGAGTGGTTTCGAGCAGTACTTC.

The V call is TRBV12-3 or TRBV12-4, the J call TRBJ2-1, with D tentatively TRBD1 (6 bases). The V end was cut by 1 base, the J end by 0 bases, with 16 bases between. The CDR3 has 18 amino acids. CDR3 sequence: CASSLGGRAASSYNEQFF. Written as DNA, the CDR3 is TGTGCCAGCAGTTTAGGGGGGCGGGCAGCTAGCTCCTACAATGAGCAGTTCTTC.

This clonotype was seen more than once but under ten times. The chain combines TRBV6-6 with TRBJ2-7; TRBD1 matches 7 bases. Germline CDR1 reads MNHNY; CDR2 reads SVGAGI (reference sequence). V dropped 6 bases and J dropped 2; count of bases not matched to a gene: 4. The CDR3 is made up of 13 amino acids. The CDR3 DNA sequence: TGTGCCAGCAGCCATACAGGGGCCTACGAGCAGTACTTC. It encodes CASSHTGAYEQYF.

The genes are TRBV11-1 and TRBJ1-4; a possible D gene is TRBD1 (6 bases). CDR3 size: 14 residues. Looked up from germline, CDR1 is SGHAT and CDR2 is FQDESV (reference sequence). V gave up 5 bases and J gave up 8 bases, with 15 bases separating them. In DNA form, the CDR3 reads TGTGCCAGCAGCGGGACAAAAGGGAACGAAAAACTGTTTTTT. Its translation is CASSGTKGNEKLFF.

The chain employs TRBV5-6 and TRBJ2-7; no definite D call. CDR3 size: 12 residues. From germline, CDR1 is SGHDT and CDR2 YYEEEE. Trimming pared 2 bases from V and 5 bases from J, leaving 8 bases between. This chain's CDR3 is CASSFAANEQYF. In DNA, the CDR3 is TGTGCCAGCAGCTTCGCCGCCAACGAGCAGTACTTC.

With respect to this clonotype: One junction end disagrees with the germline gene, perhaps due to a read error. J is TRBJ2-1 and V is TRBV7-8, with D unclear. The germline CDR1 and CDR2 sequences are SGHVS and FQNEAQ. The CDR3 has 16 amino acids. The CDR3 DNA reads as TGTGCCAGCAGCTCCGTGTCCCTTAACTCCTACACTGAGCAGTTCTTC. Amino acids: CASSSVSLNSYTEQFF. The whole variable domain, remainder taken from reference TRBV7-8 and TRBJ2-1, is GAGVSQSPRYKVAKRGQDVALRCDPISGHVSLFWYQQALGQGPEFLTYFQNEAQLDKSGLPSDRFFAERPEGSVSTLKIQRTQQEDSAVYLCASSSVSLNSYTEQFFGPGTRLTVL.

The chain uses TRBV7-9 and TRBJ2-3; D may be TRBD2 (6 bases). This CDR3 contains 16 residues. V gave up 4 bases and J gave up 10 bases, with 24 bases separating them. The germline gives CDR1 SEHNR, CDR2 FQNEAQ (reference sequence). The CDR3 sequence is CASSSLSHLTSPPQYF. In DNA, the CDR3 is TGTGCCAGCAGCTCCCTGAGTCACCTGACTAGTCCGCCGCAGTATTTT.

This clonotype was counted a few times. The V gene is TRBV24-1, the J gene TRBJ2-2; a weak D match, TRBD1 (6 bases). This CDR3 has 15 amino acids. Trimming took off 9 bases at V and 5 bases at J, with 18 bases between the two ends. Germline CDR1 is KGHDR and CDR2 is SFDVKD. The CDR3 DNA reads TGTGCCACCTCGGCAGCAGGGGTTGGGACCGGGGAGCTGTTTTTT. It translates to CATSAAGVGTGELFF.

V is TRBV19 and J is TRBJ1-1; unclear D gene. The germline gives CDR1 LNHDA, CDR2 SQIVND (reference sequence). The CDR3 runs 15 residues. V gave up 10 bases and J gave up 0 bases, with 18 bases separating them. The CDR3 DNA reads as TGTGCCACCAAGGGCAAATCCACTTTGAACACTGAAGCTTTCTTT. It translates to CATKGKSTLNTEAFF.

The J gene is TRBJ2-2, the V gene TRBV6-6; D call uncertain. The CDR3 covers 11 residues. Trimming removed 6 bases at V and 8 bases at J, with 7 bases between. Germline V gene data show CDR1 as MNHNY and CDR2 as SVGAGI (reference sequence). CDR3: CASRRLGELFF. The DNA for the CDR3 is TGTGCCAGCAGGCGGCTAGGGGAGCTGTTTTTT.

This clonotype has a handful of counts. This rearrangement joins TRBV29-1 to TRBJ2-1, with TRBD2 identical over 14 bases. From germline, CDR1 is SQVTM and CDR2 ANQGSEA. With V trimmed by 4 bases and J by 0 bases, 11 bases remained unmatched. The CDR3 length is 19 residues. The CDR3 DNA reads TGCAGCGTTGGGCCCCGGACTAGCGGGAGGTTTAGCTCCTACAATGAGCAGTTCTTC. Translated, it gives CSVGPRTSGRFSSYNEQFF.

There are a few counts of this clonotype. The chain employs TRBV12-3 or TRBV12-4 and TRBJ2-2; D is undetermined. This CDR3 is 15 amino acids long. Trimming pared 3 bases from V and 1 base from J, leaving 9 bases between. The CDR3 bases are TGTGCCAGCAGTTTCCGAACACAGAACACCGGGGAGCTGTTTTTT. Amino acids: CASSFRTQNTGELFF.

J is TRBJ2-4 and V is TRBV5-6; TRBD1 is a possible D gene (7 bases). The V end was cut by 5 bases, the J end by 0 bases, with 12 bases between. Germline CDR1 SGHDT, CDR2 YYEEEE. The CDR3 consists of 15 residues. CDR3 protein: CASSYRGLAKNIQYF. CDR3 coding DNA: TGTGCCAGCAGTTACAGGGGACTAGCCAAAAACATTCAGTACTTC.

This clonotype was detected only a few times. J is TRBJ2-2 and V is TRBV7-3; the D gene could be TRBD1 or TRBD2 (5 bases each). V was trimmed by 5 bases and J by 4 bases, leaving 14 bases between them. The CDR3 is 15 amino acids. Germline V gene sequence: CDR1 SGHTA, CDR2 FQGTGA. The CDR3 nucleotides are TGTGCCAGCAGCCACCGGGACCGGGCCACCGGGGAGCTGTTTTTT. It codes for CASSHRDRATGELFF.